The present T cell receptor (beta chain) was sequenced within a study of blood T cells in healthy people across ages. General study points: Researchers report that TCR beta diversity correlated strongly with naive T cell percentage.

Sample-barcoded 5' priming and a J-beta primer mix drove a second PCR of about 6 to 12 cycles. A 12-random-nucleotide template-switch adaptor tagged each cDNA molecule. Using its own MiXCR run on the 5' RACE reads, TCRdb lists one record per CDR3 protein. The sample yields about 640,000 distinct CDR3 sequences, roughly 50% seen once. Every donor contributed about 10 milliliters of peripheral blood by blood draw. V was cut by 7 bases and J by 0 bases, with 16 bases left in between. Germline CDR1 reads SGHTA; CDR2 reads FQGNSA. The CDR3 runs to 15 residues. Regarding this clonotype: The antigen remains unidentified.

Source material: blood. This TCR derives from a man aged 60 to 69 in good health. V and J are TRBV7-2 and TRBJ2-7, with TRBD2 as a possible D gene (6 bases). The CDR3 nucleotides read TGTGCCAGCACCTCACCGACCGGGAGCTCCTACGAGCAGTACTTC. Protein product: CASTSPTGSSYEQYF.